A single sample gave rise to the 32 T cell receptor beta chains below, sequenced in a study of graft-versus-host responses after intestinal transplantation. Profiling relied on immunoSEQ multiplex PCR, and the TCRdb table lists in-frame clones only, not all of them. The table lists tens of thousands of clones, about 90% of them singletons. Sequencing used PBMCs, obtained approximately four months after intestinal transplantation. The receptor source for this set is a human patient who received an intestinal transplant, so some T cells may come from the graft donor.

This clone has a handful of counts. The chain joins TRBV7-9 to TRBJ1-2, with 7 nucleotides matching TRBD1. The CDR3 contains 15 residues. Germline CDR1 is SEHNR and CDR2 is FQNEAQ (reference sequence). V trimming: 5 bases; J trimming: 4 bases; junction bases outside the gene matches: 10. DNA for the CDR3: TGTGCCAGCAGCCCCGGGGGAGGGGGCGGCTATGGCTACACCTTC. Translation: CASSPGGGGGYGYTF. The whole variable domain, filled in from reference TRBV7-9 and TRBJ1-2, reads DTGVSQNPRHKITKRGQNVTFRCDPISEHNRLYWYRQTLGQGPEFLTYFQNEAQLEKSRLLSDRFSAERPKGSFSTLEIQRTEQGDSAMYLCASSPGGGGGYGYTFGSGTRLTVV.

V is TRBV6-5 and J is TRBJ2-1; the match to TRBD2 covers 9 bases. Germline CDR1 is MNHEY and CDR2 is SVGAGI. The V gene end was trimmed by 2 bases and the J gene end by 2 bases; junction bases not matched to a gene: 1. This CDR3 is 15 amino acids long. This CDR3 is CASSYAGGTYNEQFF. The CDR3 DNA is TGTGCCAGCAGTTACGCGGGGGGGACCTACAATGAGCAGTTCTTC.

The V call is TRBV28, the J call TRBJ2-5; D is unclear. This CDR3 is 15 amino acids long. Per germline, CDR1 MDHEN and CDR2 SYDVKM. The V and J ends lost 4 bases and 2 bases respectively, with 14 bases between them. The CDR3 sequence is CASSSLVTIQETQYF. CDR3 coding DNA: TGTGCCAGCAGTTCGCTAGTAACAATACAAGAGACCCAGTACTTC.

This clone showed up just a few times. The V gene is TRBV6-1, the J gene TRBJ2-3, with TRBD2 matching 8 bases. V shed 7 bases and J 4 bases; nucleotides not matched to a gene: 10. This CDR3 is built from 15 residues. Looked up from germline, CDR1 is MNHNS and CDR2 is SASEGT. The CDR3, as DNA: TGTGCCAGCACTATTAGCGGGATATTGGCAGATACGCAGTATTTT. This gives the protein CASTISGILADTQYF.

DNA of the CDR3: TGTGCCAGCAGTTGGGGGCGTTTGGAGACCCAGTACTTC. Translating gives CASSWGRLETQYF. The chain has TRBV28 and TRBJ2-5; tentatively, D is TRBD1 (6 bases). V lost 4 bases to trimming and J lost 5 bases, with 11 bases between them. The CDR3 is 13 residues long. Germline-derived CDR1 and CDR2 are MDHEN and SYDVKM.

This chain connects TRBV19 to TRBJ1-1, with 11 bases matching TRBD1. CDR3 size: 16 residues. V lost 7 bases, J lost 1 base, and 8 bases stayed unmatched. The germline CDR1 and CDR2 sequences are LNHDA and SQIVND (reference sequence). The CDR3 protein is CASITPGTGGNTEAFF. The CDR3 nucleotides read TGTGCCAGTATCACACCCGGGACAGGGGGGAACACTGAAGCTTTCTTT.

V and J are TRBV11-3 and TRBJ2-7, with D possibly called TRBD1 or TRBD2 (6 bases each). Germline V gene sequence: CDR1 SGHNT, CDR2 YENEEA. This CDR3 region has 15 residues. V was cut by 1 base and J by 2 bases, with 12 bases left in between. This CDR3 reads CASSLGVGGTYEQYF. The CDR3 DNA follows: TGTGCCAGCAGCTTAGGGGTCGGGGGCACCTACGAGCAGTACTTC.

The CDR3 DNA is TGTGCCAGCAGCTCAAAGCGGGGGGGCCGCAATGAGCAGTTCTTC. It is translated as CASSSKRGGRNEQFF. The rearrangement links TRBV7-8 to TRBJ2-1; TRBD2 matches 10 bases. Trimming took 4 bases from V and 6 from J; bases not matched to a gene: 6. Germline-derived CDR1 and CDR2 are SGHVS and FQNEAQ. The CDR3 contains 15 residues.

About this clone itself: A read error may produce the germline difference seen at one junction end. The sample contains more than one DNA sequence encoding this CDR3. The CDR3, as DNA: TGTGCTAGCAGTTCAGCTGGCGGCAGGGGCGGCACCGGGGAGCTGTTTTTT. Translating it yields CASSSAGGRGGTGELFF. The genes are TRBV28 and TRBJ2-2; D might be TRBD1 (6 bases). CDR1 and CDR2 (germline): MDHEN, SYDVKM. The length of the CDR3 is 17 residues. Full variable domain (missing parts from reference TRBV28 and TRBJ2-2): DVKVTQSSRYLVKRTGEKVFLECVQDMDHENMFWYRQDPGLGLRLIYFSYDVKMKEKGDIPEGYSVSREKKERFSLILESASTNQTSMYLCASSSAGGRGGTGELFFGEGSRLTVL.

CDR3 sequence: CASSESQDHEQYF. In DNA, the CDR3 is TGTGCCAGCAGTGAATCCCAGGACCACGAGCAGTACTTC. This chain joins TRBV6-1 and TRBJ2-7; no clear D. V dropped 2 bases and J dropped 5 bases, with 10 bases sitting between them. This CDR3 has 13 amino acids. CDR1 is MNHNS and CDR2 is SASEGT in the germline V gene.

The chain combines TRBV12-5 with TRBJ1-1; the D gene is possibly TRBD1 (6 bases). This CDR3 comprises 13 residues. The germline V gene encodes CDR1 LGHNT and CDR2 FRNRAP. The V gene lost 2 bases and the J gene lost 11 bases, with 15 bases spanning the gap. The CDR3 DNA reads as TGTGCTAGTGGTTTGTGGGGGGCGGGTAAGGCTTTCTTT. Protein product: CASGLWGAGKAFF.

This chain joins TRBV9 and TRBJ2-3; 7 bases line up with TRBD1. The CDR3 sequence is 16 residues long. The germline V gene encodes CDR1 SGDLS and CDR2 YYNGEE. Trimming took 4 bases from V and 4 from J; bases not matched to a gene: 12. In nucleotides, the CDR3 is TGTGCCAGCAGCTCCGGACACGAAAGGGGGCCAGATACGCAGTATTTT. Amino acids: CASSSGHERGPDTQYF.

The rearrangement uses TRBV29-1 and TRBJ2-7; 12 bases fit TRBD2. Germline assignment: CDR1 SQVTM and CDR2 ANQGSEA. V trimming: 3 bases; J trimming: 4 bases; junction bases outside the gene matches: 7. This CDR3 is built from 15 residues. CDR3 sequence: CSVDRLAGGLYEQYF. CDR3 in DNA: TGCAGCGTTGATCGGCTAGCGGGAGGGCTTTACGAGCAGTACTTC.

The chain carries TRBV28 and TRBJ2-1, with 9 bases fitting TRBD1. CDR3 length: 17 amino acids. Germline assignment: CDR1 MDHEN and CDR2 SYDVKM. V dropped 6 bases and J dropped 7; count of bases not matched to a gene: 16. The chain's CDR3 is CASRGTRDRVLGNEQFF. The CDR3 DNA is TGTGCCAGCAGGGGCACCCGGGACAGGGTTTTAGGGAATGAGCAGTTCTTC. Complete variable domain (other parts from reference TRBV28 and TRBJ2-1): DVKVTQSSRYLVKRTGEKVFLECVQDMDHENMFWYRQDPGLGLRLIYFSYDVKMKEKGDIPEGYSVSREKKERFSLILESASTNQTSMYLCASRGTRDRVLGNEQFFGPGTRLTVL.

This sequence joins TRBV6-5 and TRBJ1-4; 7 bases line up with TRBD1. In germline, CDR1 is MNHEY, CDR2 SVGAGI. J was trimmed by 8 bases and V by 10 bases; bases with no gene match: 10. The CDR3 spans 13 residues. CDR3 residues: CATAEGAPEKLFF. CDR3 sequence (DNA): TGTGCCACCGCAGAGGGGGCGCCGGAAAAACTGTTTTTT.

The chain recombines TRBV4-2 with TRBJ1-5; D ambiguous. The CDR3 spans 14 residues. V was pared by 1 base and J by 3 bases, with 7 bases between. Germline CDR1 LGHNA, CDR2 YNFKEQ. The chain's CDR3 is CASSQGTLNQPQHF. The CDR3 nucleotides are TGTGCCAGCAGCCAAGGCACGCTCAATCAGCCCCAGCATTTT.

The CDR3 region has the DNA TGCGCCAGCAGCCGCGGACAGGGGAGTCAGCCCCAGCATTTT. This sequence encodes CASSRGQGSQPQHF. The genes are TRBV4-1 and TRBJ1-5; 9 bases map to TRBD1. The length of the CDR3 is 14 residues. Germline CDR1 MGHRA, CDR2 YSYEKL. V lost 4 bases and J lost 6; bases outside the gene matches: 4.

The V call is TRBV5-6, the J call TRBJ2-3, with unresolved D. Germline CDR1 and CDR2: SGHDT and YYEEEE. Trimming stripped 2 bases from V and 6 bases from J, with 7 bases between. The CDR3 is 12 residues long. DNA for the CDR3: TGTGCCAGCAGCTTCGTATTGGATACGCAGTATTTT. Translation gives CASSFVLDTQYF. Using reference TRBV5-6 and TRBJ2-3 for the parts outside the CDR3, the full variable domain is DAGVTQSPTHLIKTRGQQVTLRCSPKSGHDTVSWYQQALGQGPQFIFQYYEEEERQRGNFPDRFSGHQFPNYSSELNVNALLLGDSALYLCASSFVLDTQYFGPGTRLTVL.

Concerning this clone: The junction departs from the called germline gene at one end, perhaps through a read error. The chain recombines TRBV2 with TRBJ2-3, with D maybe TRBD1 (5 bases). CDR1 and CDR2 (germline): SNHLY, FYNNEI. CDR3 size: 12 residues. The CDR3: CAGRAVTDTQYF. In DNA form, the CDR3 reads TGTGCCGGCAGGGCAGTCACAGATACGCAGTATTTT.

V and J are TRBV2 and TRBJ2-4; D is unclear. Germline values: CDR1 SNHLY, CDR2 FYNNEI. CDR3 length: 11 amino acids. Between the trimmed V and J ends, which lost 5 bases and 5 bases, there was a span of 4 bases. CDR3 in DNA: TGTGCCAGCAGTCGCGAAAACATTCAGTACTTC. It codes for CASSRENIQYF.

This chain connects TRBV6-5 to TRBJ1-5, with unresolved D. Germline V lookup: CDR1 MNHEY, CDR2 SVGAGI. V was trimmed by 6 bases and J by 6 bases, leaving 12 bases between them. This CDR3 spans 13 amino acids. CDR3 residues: CASSSREGQPQHF. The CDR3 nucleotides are TGTGCCAGCAGCTCAAGGGAGGGTCAGCCCCAGCATTTT.

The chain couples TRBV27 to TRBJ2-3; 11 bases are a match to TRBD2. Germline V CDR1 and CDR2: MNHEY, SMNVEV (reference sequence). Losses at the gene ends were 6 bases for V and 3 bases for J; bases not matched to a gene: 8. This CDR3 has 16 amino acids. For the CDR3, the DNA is TGTGCCAGCAGCCTTAGCGGGGGGGCTGTAACAGATACGCAGTATTTT. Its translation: CASSLSGGAVTDTQYF.

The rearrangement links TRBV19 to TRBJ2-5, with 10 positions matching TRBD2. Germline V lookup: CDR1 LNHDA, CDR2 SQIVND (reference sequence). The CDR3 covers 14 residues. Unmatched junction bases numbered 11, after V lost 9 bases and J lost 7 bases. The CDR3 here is CASGTLAGDATQYF. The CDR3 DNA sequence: TGTGCCAGCGGAACTCTAGCGGGAGACGCGACCCAGTACTTC. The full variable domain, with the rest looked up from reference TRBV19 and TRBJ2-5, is DGGITQSPKYLFRKEGQNVTLSCEQNLNHDAMYWYRQDPGQGLRLIYYSQIVNDFQKGDIAEGYSVSREKKESFPLTVTSAQKNPTAFYLCASGTLAGDATQYFGPGTRLLVL.

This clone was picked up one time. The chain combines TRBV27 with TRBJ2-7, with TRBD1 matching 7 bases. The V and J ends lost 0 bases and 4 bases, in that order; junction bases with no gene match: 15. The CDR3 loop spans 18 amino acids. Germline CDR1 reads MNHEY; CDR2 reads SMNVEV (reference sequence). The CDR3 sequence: CASSLSYPGQSTPYEQYF. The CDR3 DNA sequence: TGTGCCAGCAGTTTATCGTATCCGGGACAGTCGACCCCATACGAGCAGTACTTC.

The chain's CDR3 is CASSPTGGYTGELFF. The CDR3 coding sequence is TGTGCCAGCAGCCCTACAGGGGGATACACCGGGGAGCTGTTTTTT. The chain employs TRBV7-8 and TRBJ2-2; TRBD1 matches at 8 bases. CDR3 length: 15 residues. Germline loops: CDR1 SGHVS, CDR2 FQNEAQ. Losses at the gene ends were 5 bases for V and 3 bases for J; bases not matched to a gene: 5.

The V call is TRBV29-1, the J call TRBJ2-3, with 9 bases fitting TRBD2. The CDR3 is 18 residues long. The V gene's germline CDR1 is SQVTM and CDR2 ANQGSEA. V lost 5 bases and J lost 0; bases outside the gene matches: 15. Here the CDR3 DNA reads TGCAGCGTTAACGTGGAAGCGGGGGGTTCCCCGAGCACAGATACGCAGTATTTT. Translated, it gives CSVNVEAGGSPSTDTQYF.

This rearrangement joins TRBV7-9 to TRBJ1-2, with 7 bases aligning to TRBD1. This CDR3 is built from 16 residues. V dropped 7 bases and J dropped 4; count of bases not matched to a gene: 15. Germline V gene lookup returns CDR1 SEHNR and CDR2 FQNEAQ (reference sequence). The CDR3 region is CASTLGEGAGFYGYTF. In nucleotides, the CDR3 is TGTGCCAGCACCCTGGGAGAGGGGGCAGGTTTCTATGGCTACACCTTC.

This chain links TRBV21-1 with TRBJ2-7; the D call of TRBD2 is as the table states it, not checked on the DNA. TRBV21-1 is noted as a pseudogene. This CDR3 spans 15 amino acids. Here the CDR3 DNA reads TGTGCCAGCAGCATAGCGGGAGGGCACCTTTACGAGCAGTACTTC. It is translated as CASSIAGGHLYEQYF.

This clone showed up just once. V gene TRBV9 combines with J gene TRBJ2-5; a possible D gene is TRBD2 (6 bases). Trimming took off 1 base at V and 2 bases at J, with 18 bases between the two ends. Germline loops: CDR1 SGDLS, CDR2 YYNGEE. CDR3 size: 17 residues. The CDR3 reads CASSVTPGWGGQETQYF. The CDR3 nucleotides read TGTGCCAGCAGCGTAACCCCCGGCTGGGGAGGTCAAGAGACCCAGTACTTC.

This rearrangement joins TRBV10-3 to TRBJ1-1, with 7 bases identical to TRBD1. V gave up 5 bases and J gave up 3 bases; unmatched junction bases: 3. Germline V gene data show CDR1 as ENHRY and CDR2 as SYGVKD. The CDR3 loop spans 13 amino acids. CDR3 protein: CAISNTGDTEAFF. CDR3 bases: TGTGCCATCAGTAACACAGGGGACACTGAAGCTTTCTTT.

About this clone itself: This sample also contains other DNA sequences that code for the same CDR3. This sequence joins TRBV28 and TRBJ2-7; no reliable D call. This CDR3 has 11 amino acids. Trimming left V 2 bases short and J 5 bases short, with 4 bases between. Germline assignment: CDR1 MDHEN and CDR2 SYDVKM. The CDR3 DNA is TGTGCCAGCAGTTTACTTCACGAGCAGTACTTC. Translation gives CASSLLHEQYF.

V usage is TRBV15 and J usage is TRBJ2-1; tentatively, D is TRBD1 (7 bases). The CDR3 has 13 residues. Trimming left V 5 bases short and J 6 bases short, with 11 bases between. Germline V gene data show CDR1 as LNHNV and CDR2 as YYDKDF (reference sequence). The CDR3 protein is CATSPQGGNEQFF. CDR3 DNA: TGTGCCACCAGCCCCCAGGGGGGCAATGAGCAGTTCTTC.